Below, 21 T cell receptor beta chains from the same sample are listed, as sequenced in a study of OX40 agonist ivuxolimab in advanced cancers. TCRdb's copy holds only in-frame clones and misses some; the assay was immunoSEQ multiplex PCR. The sample lists approximately 58,000 clones; about 88% were seen once. The sequenced sample was CD4+ or CD8+ T cells sorted from blood, obtained in a trial of the OX40 agonist ivuxolimab. All receptors derive from an adult with an advanced solid tumor such as melanoma, head and neck, liver or kidney cancer.

The rearrangement uses TRBV2 and TRBJ1-5, with D unresolved. Germline assignment: CDR1 SNHLY and CDR2 FYNNEI. The CDR3 length is 14 residues. V lost 3 bases and J 6 bases, leaving 12 bases between the germline ends. The CDR3 sequence is CASSEPIGRQPQHF. In DNA, the CDR3 is TGTGCCAGCAGTGAGCCCATAGGACGTCAGCCCCAGCATTTT.

The V gene is TRBV28, the J gene TRBJ1-3; D unresolved. This CDR3 has 14 amino acids. V lost 6 bases and J 0 bases, leaving 9 bases between the germline ends. The V gene's germline CDR1 is MDHEN and CDR2 SYDVKM. CDR3 in amino acids: CASRVWSSGNTIYF. The CDR3 bases are TGTGCCAGCAGGGTCTGGAGCTCTGGAAACACCATATATTTT. The whole variable domain, filled in from reference TRBV28 and TRBJ1-3, reads DVKVTQSSRYLVKRTGEKVFLECVQDMDHENMFWYRQDPGLGLRLIYFSYDVKMKEKGDIPEGYSVSREKKERFSLILESASTNQTSMYLCASRVWSSGNTIYFGEGSWLTVV.

The sample holds a few counts of this clone. This chain links TRBV5-4 with TRBJ1-3; 8 bases map to TRBD1. This CDR3 has 15 amino acids. The germline V gene has CDR1 SGHNT and CDR2 YYREEE (reference sequence). V dropped 4 bases and J dropped 1; count of bases not matched to a gene: 4. The CDR3 region has the DNA TGTGCCAGCAGCAAAGGACAGGGATCTGGAAACACCATATATTTT. It translates to CASSKGQGSGNTIYF.

In this sample, this clone turned up a few times. The V call is TRBV30, the J call TRBJ2-7; 9 bases map to TRBD2. Germline CDR1 is GTSNPN and CDR2 is SVGIG (reference sequence). J gave up 3 bases and V 0 bases, and 21 bases lay outside the gene matches. The CDR3 is made up of 20 amino acids. As DNA, the CDR3 is TGTGCCTGGAGTGTACTGTTTCGAGGTAGCGGGAGTAGTCCTCACTACGAGCAGTACTTC. Amino acid sequence: CAWSVLFRGSGSSPHYEQYF.

As for this clone: This CDR3 is also generated by other DNA sequences in the sample. CDR3 DNA sequence: TGTGCCAGCTCTCCCCCAGGGGGCAATGAGCAGTTCTTC. The encoded protein is CASSPPGGNEQFF. The V and J genes are TRBV18 and TRBJ2-1; the match to TRBD1 covers 7 bases. Germline V gene data show CDR1 as KGHSH and CDR2 as LQKENI. This CDR3 has 13 amino acids. J gave up 6 bases and V 6 bases, and 5 bases lay outside the gene matches.

This chain connects TRBV14 to TRBJ2-1, with 8 bases lining up with TRBD2. This CDR3 is 17 amino acids long. Unmatched junction bases numbered 9, after V lost 0 bases and J lost 5 bases. Germline V gene sequence: CDR1 SGHDN, CDR2 FVKESK. The CDR3, as DNA: TGTGCCAGCAGCCAAGACCCGACTAGCGTGCTTAACAATGAGCAGTTCTTC. Its translation: CASSQDPTSVLNNEQFF.

The table lists this clone with a few counts. The chain joins TRBV19 to TRBJ1-2; 9 positions agree with TRBD1. CDR3 length equals 13 residues. Germline-derived CDR1 and CDR2 are LNHDA and SQIVND (reference sequence). Trimming removed 3 bases from V and 7 bases from J; junction bases left unmatched: 3. CDR3 protein: CASSMGQGFGYTF. The CDR3, as DNA: TGTGCCAGTAGTATGGGACAGGGCTTTGGCTACACCTTC.

The V gene is TRBV7-9, the J gene TRBJ2-5; perhaps TRBD2 as D (6 bases). The CDR3 length is 16 residues. The V gene's germline CDR1 is SEHNR and CDR2 FQNEAQ (reference sequence). V lost 5 bases to trimming and J lost 2 bases, with 18 bases between them. CDR3 sequence: CASSIANSGPQETQYF. As DNA, the CDR3 is TGTGCCAGCAGCATCGCCAATAGCGGACCTCAAGAGACCCAGTACTTC.

The CDR3 coding sequence is TGTGCCAGCAGTGAATCCGGGGGACAGGCGGGGCAGCCCCAGCATTTT. Protein sequence: CASSESGGQAGQPQHF. The V gene is TRBV25-1, the J gene TRBJ1-5; 8 bases are shared with TRBD1. The CDR3 is 16 amino acids. V shed 1 base and J 7 bases; nucleotides not matched to a gene: 9. The V gene's germline CDR1 is MGHDK and CDR2 SYGVNS.

V usage is TRBV9 and J usage is TRBJ2-3, with 14 bases fitting TRBD2. CDR3 length: 19 amino acids. Germline-derived CDR1 and CDR2 are SGDLS and YYNGEE. The trim removed 2 bases at V and 1 base at J, leaving 9 bases unmatched. This chain's CDR3 is CASSVGTSGSPGGTDTQYF. The CDR3 bases are TGTGCCAGCAGCGTGGGGACTAGCGGGAGCCCTGGGGGCACAGATACGCAGTATTTT.

V is TRBV6-5 and J is TRBJ2-2; 10 bases match TRBD2. The V and J ends lost 7 bases and 1 base, in that order; junction bases with no gene match: 3. This CDR3 is 15 amino acids long. Germline V gene data show CDR1 as MNHEY and CDR2 as SVGAGI. CDR3 nucleotide sequence: TGTGCCAGCATCAGACTAGCGGGGAACACCGGGGAGCTGTTTTTT. Its translation: CASIRLAGNTGELFF.

V usage is TRBV11-2 and J usage is TRBJ1-1; D unresolved. CDR1 and CDR2 from the germline V gene are SGHAT and FQNNGV. The CDR3 is 16 amino acids. Trimming removed 7 bases from V and 1 base from J, with 19 bases in between. The CDR3 here is CASTPGVSFGNTEAFF. CDR3 sequence (DNA): TGTGCCAGCACCCCTGGGGTGTCCTTTGGGAACACTGAAGCTTTCTTT.

The chain is built from TRBV6-5 and TRBJ1-1, with a tentative D call TRBD1 (6 bases). Germline-derived CDR1 and CDR2 are MNHEY and SVGAGI. The ends were cut back, 4 bases at V and 7 bases at J, with 16 bases in the middle. The CDR3 extends over 14 amino acids. The CDR3 region has the DNA TGTGCCAGCAGTTGGGGGCGCATGCGTAATGAAGCTTTCTTT. Its translation: CASSWGRMRNEAFF.

The rearrangement uses TRBV2 and TRBJ2-7, with D perhaps matching TRBD2 (6 bases). V was pared by 7 bases and J by 6 bases, with 16 bases between. Germline CDR1 reads SNHLY; CDR2 reads FYNNEI. This CDR3 is 13 amino acids long. The CDR3 spells CASIGGELGEQYF. The CDR3 nucleotides are TGTGCCAGCATAGGAGGGGAGTTGGGCGAGCAGTACTTC.

The V gene is TRBV6-1, the J gene TRBJ2-7; either TRBD1 or TRBD2 may supply D (5 bases each). V gave up 10 bases and J gave up 4 bases, with 20 bases separating them. This CDR3 has 14 amino acids. Germline V CDR1 and CDR2: MNHNS, SASEGT. The CDR3 spells CATNVGTGRYEQYF. CDR3 DNA: TGTGCCACCAATGTTGGGACGGGGCGTTACGAGCAGTACTTC.

The V call is TRBV15, the J call TRBJ2-7; TRBD1 matches 8 bases. V lost 4 bases, J lost 5 bases, and 4 bases stayed unmatched. The CDR3 covers 13 residues. Germline V gene sequence: CDR1 LNHNV, CDR2 YYDKDF (reference sequence). This chain's CDR3 is CATSTDRAHEQYF. The CDR3 DNA reads as TGTGCCACCAGCACGGACAGGGCCCACGAGCAGTACTTC.

The V gene is TRBV7-2, the J gene TRBJ1-3, with TRBD1 matching over 7 bases. With 3 bases clipped from V and 4 bases from J, the junction kept 12 bases outside the gene matches. The CDR3 spans 17 residues. Per germline, CDR1 SGHTA and CDR2 FQGNSA. The CDR3 here is CASSFRASDRKGNTIYF. Written as DNA, the CDR3 is TGTGCCAGCAGCTTTAGGGCGTCGGACAGGAAAGGAAACACCATATATTTT.

The rearrangement links TRBV19 to TRBJ2-5, with no clear D. The CDR3 consists of 15 residues. The germline V and J ends were trimmed by 3 bases and 10 bases, with 21 bases remaining between them. The germline V gene encodes CDR1 LNHDA and CDR2 SQIVND (reference sequence). In DNA, the CDR3 is TGTGCCAGTAGTATCCGGCAACCCTCAAGCATGGGCCAGTACTTC. It specifies CASSIRQPSSMGQYF.

The chain employs TRBV19 and TRBJ2-7, with 7 nucleotides matching TRBD2. Germline CDR1 LNHDA, CDR2 SQIVND (reference sequence). Unmatched junction bases numbered 14, after V lost 10 bases and J lost 5 bases. The length of the CDR3 is 14 residues. This CDR3 is CATIPGGSTHEQYF. In DNA form, the CDR3 reads TGTGCCACCATCCCTGGCGGGAGCACCCACGAGCAGTACTTC. Looking up the rest from reference TRBV19 and TRBJ2-7 gives the full variable domain: DGGITQSPKYLFRKEGQNVTLSCEQNLNHDAMYWYRQDPGQGLRLIYYSQIVNDFQKGDIAEGYSVSREKKESFPLTVTSAQKNPTAFYLCATIPGGSTHEQYFGPGTRLTVT.

The rearrangement links TRBV18 to TRBJ1-2; 7 nucleotides match TRBD1. Germline assignment: CDR1 KGHSH and CDR2 LQKENI. The CDR3 length is 17 residues. Trimming took 0 bases from V and 2 from J; bases not matched to a gene: 9. This CDR3 reads CASSPPLGTDINYGYTF. CDR3 in DNA: TGTGCCAGCTCACCACCTCTTGGGACAGATATAAACTATGGCTACACCTTC.

The chain combines TRBV5-1 with TRBJ2-7; either TRBD1 or TRBD2 may supply D (6 bases each). Germline CDR1 SGHRS, CDR2 YFSETQ. This CDR3 is 15 amino acids long. The ends were cut back, 3 bases at V and 6 bases at J, with 19 bases in the middle. The CDR3 nucleotides read TGCGCCAGCAGCTCACTCGCAGGGGACTTAGGCGAGCAGTACTTC. Amino acid sequence: CASSSLAGDLGEQYF.